This T cell receptor beta chain was identified in a study of T-cell memory formation after mild COVID-19. Study as a whole: Largely, TCR clusters stayed within a single donor.

Study findings and constraints: The study detected some responding clones in pre-infection memory, suggesting cross-reactive memory joined.

TCRdb re-analysed the 5' RACE reads in MiXCR, keeping a single row per CDR3 protein. The profile shows some 70,000 distinct CDR3 sequences, 16% of them singletons. Remarks on this clonotype: Its target is unknown.

The germline V gene encodes CDR1 SGHRS and CDR2 YFSETQ. V was shortened by 0 bases and J by 1 base, with 11 bases between the two germline ends. The CDR3 has 15 amino acids. Sequenced sample: PBMCs or a T cell subset sorted from them (not recorded which). The chain employs TRBV5-1 and TRBJ2-7, with D perhaps matching TRBD1 (5 bases). The receptor was derived from an adult woman who had mild COVID-19 (a few samples of this study predate the infection). Cell type and time point are not known. The CDR3 loop is CASSLGPGISYEQYF. The CDR3 bases are TGCGCCAGCAGCTTGGGTCCAGGGATATCCTACGAGCAGTACTTC.